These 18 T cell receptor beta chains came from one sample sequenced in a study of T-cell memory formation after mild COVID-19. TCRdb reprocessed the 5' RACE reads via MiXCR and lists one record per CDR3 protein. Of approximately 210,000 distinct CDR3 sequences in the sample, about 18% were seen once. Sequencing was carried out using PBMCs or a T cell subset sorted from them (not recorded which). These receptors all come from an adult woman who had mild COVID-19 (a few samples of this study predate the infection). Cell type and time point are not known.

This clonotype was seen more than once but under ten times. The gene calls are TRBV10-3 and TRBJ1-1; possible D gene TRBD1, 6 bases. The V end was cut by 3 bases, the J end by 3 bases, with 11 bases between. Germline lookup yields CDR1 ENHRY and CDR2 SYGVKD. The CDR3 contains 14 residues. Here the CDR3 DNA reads TGTGCCATCAGTGATGGCAGGGGAGACACTGAAGCTTTCTTT. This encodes CAISDGRGDTEAFF.

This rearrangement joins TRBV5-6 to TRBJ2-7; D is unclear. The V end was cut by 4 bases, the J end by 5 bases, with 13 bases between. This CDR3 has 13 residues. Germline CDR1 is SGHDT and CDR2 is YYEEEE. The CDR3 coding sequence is TGTGCCAGCAGCCTAGACCGGGTCCACGAGCAGTACTTC. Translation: CASSLDRVHEQYF.

The chain's CDR3 is CASSQQPDGEAFF. The CDR3 nucleotides are TGTGCCAGCAGCCAACAACCGGACGGTGAAGCTTTCTTT. This rearrangement joins TRBV3-1 to TRBJ1-1; the D is unclear. The germline V gene has CDR1 LGHDT and CDR2 YNNKEL (reference sequence). There are 13 residues in the CDR3. Trimming stripped 2 bases from V and 7 bases from J, with 11 bases between.

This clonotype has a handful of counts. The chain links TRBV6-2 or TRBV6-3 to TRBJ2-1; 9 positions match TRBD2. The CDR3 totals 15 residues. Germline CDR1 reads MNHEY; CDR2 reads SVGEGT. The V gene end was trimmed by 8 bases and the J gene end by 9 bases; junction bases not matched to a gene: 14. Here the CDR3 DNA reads TGTGCCAGCGATCGTGTATTAGCGGGAGAGGGTGAGCAGTTCTTC. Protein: CASDRVLAGEGEQFF.

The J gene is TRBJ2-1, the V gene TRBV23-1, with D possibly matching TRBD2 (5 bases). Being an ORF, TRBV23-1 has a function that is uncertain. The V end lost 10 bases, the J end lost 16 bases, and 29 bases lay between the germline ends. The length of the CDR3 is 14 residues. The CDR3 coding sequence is TGCGCCAACGAAAAGGGAGTAGCCTCCTGGGGATGTTTCTTC. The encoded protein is CANEKGVASWGCFF.

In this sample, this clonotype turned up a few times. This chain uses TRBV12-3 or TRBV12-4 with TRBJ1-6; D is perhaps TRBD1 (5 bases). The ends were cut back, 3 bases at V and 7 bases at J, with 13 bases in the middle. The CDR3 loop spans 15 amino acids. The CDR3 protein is CASSFTGGLNSPLHF. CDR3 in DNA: TGTGCCAGCAGTTTCACTGGGGGACTGAATTCACCCCTCCACTTT.

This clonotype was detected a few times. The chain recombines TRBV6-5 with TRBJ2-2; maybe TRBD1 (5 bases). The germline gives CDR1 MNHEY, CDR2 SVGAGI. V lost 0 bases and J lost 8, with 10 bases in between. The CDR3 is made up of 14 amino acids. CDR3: CASSYSIRAGELFF. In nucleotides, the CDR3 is TGTGCCAGCAGTTACTCGATCAGGGCTGGGGAGCTGTTTTTT.

The CDR3 sequence is CASSLEGAVSPLHF. In nucleotides, the CDR3 is TGTGCCAGCAGTTTAGAGGGGGCTGTATCACCCCTCCACTTT. V is TRBV12-3 or TRBV12-4 and J is TRBJ1-6, with 7 bases that match TRBD1. The CDR3 contains 14 residues. J gave up 10 bases and V 1 base, and 4 bases lay outside the gene matches.

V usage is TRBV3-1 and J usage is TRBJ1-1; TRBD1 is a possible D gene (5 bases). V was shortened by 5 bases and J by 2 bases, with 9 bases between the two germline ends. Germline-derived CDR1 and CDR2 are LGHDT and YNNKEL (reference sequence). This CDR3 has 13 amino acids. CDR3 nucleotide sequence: TGTGCCAGCAGCGCAGACAGTAACACTGAAGCTTTCTTT. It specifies CASSADSNTEAFF.

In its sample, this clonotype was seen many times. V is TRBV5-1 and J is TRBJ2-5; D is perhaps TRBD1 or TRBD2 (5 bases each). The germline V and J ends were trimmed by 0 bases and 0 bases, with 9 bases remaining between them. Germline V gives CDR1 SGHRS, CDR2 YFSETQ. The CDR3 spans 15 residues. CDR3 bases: TGCGCCAGCAGCTTGGGGGGGACGGACCAAGAGACCCAGTACTTC. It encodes CASSLGGTDQETQYF.

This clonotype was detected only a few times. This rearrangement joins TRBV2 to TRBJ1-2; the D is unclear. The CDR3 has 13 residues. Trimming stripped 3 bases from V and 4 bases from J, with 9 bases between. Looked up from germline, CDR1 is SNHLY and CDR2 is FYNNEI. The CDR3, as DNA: TGTGCCAGCAGTGACAGCCTCTTCTATGGCTACACCTTC. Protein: CASSDSLFYGYTF.

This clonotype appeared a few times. CDR3 amino acids: CASSRQAAEQYF. For the CDR3, the DNA is TGTGCCAGCAGTCGACAGGCTGCGGAGCAGTACTTC. The rearrangement joins TRBV6-6 to TRBJ2-7, with a tentative D call TRBD1 (6 bases). The CDR3 is 12 amino acids. Trimming removed 5 bases from V and 7 bases from J, with 12 bases in between. Germline CDR1 MNHNY, CDR2 SVGAGI (reference sequence).

The CDR3, as DNA: TGTGCCAGCAGTCCGCGTTTAGGGACAGGAGAGACCCAGTACTTC. Translating it yields CASSPRLGTGETQYF. The chain carries TRBV27 and TRBJ2-5, with 8 positions matching TRBD1. Germline V gene lookup returns CDR1 MNHEY and CDR2 SMNVEV (reference sequence). The CDR3 is made up of 15 amino acids. The V and J ends lost 5 bases and 4 bases, in that order; junction bases with no gene match: 9.

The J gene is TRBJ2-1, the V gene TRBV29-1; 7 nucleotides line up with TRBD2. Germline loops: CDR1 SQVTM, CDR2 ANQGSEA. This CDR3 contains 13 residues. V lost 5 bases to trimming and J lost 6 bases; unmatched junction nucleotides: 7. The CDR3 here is CSVPTSAANEQFF. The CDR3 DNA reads TGCAGCGTTCCTACTAGCGCCGCCAATGAGCAGTTCTTC.

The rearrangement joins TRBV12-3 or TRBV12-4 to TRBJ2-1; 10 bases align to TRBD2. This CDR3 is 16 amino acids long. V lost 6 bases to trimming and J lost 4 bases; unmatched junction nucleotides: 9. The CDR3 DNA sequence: TGTGCCAGCAGCTACCGGACTAGCGGCGGGTACAATGAGCAGTTCTTC. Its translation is CASSYRTSGGYNEQFF.

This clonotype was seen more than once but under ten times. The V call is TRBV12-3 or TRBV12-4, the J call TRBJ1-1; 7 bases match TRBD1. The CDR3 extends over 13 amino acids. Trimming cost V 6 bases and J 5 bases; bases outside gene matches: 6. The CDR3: CASSRQGRTEAFF. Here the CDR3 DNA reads TGTGCCAGCAGCCGACAGGGTCGGACTGAAGCTTTCTTT.

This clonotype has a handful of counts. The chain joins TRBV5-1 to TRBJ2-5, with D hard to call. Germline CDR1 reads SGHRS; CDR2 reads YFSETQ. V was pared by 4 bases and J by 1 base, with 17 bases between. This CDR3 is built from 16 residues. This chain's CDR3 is CASSRHGLGSQETQYF. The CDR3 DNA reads TGCGCCAGCAGCCGCCATGGGCTAGGATCCCAAGAGACCCAGTACTTC.

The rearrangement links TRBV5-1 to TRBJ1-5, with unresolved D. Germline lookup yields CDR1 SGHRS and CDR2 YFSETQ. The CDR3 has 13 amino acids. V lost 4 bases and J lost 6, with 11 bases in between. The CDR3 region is CASSQALGQPQHF. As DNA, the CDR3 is TGCGCCAGCAGCCAGGCTCTGGGTCAGCCCCAGCATTTT. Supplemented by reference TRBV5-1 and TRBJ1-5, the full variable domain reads KAGVTQTPRYLIKTRGQQVTLSCSPISGHRSVSWYQQTPGQGLQFLFEYFSETQRNKGNFPGRFSGRQFSNSRSEMNVSTLELGDSALYLCASSQALGQPQHFGDGTRLSIL.